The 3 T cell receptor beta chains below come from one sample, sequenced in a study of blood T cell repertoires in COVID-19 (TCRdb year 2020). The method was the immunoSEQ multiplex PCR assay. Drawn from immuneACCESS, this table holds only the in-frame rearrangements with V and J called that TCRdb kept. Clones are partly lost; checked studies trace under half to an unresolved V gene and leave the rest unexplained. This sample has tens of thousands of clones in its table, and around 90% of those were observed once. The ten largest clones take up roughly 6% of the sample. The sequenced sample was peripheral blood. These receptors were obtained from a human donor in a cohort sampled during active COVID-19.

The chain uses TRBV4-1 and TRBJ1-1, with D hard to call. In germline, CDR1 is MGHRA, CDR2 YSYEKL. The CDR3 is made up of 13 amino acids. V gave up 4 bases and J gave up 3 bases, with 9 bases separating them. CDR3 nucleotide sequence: TGCGCCAGCAGCCGGCCGTCCCACACTGAAGCTTTCTTT. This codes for CASSRPSHTEAFF.

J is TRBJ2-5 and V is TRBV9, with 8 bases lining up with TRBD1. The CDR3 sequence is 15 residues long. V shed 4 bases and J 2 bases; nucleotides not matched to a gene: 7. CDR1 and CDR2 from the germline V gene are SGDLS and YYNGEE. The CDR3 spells CASSPEGDRQETQYF. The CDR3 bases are TGTGCCAGCAGCCCCGAAGGGGACAGGCAAGAGACCCAGTACTTC.

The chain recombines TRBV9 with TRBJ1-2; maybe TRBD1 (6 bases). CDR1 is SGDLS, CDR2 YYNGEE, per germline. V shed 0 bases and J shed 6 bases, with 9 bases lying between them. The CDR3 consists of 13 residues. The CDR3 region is CASSVGRGNGYTF. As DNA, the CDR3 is TGTGCCAGCAGCGTAGGCAGGGGCAATGGCTACACCTTC.